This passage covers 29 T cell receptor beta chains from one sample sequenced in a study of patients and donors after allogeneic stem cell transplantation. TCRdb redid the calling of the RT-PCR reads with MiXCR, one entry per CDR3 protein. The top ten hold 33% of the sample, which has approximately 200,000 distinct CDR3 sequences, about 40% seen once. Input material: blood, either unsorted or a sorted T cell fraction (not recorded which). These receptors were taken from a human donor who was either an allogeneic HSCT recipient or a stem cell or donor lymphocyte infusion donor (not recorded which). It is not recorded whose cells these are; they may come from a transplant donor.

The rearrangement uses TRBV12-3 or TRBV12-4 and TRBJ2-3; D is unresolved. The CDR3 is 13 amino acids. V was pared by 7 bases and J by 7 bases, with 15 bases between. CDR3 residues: CASTGSLKNTQYF. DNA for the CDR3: TGTGCCAGCACTGGCTCCCTAAAAAATACGCAGTATTTT.

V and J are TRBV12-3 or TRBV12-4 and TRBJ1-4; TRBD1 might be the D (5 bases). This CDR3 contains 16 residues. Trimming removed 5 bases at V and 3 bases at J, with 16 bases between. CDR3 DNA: TGTGCCAGCAGTCCCAGACAGAGCCGCCCTAATGAAAAACTGTTTTTT. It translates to CASSPRQSRPNEKLFF.

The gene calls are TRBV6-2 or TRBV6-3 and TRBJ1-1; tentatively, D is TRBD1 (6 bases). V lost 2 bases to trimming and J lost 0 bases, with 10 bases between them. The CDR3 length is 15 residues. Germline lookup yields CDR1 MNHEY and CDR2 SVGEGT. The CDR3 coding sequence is TGTGCCAGCAGTTACCATAGGACAGTGAACACTGAAGCTTTCTTT. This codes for CASSYHRTVNTEAFF.

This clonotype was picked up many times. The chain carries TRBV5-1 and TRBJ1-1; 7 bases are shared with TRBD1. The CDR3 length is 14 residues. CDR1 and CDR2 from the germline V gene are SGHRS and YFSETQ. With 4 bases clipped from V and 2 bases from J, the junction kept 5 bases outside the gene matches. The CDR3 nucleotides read TGCGCCAGCAGCCTCGGGACAGCTAACACTGAAGCTTTCTTT. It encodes CASSLGTANTEAFF.

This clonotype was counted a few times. CDR3 in DNA: TGTGCCAGCAGCAAGGACACGGGTAATGAAAAACTGTTTTTT. Its protein product is CASSKDTGNEKLFF. The rearrangement joins TRBV12-3 or TRBV12-4 to TRBJ1-4, with D possibly being TRBD1 (5 bases). V lost 6 bases to trimming and J lost 4 bases, with 12 bases between them. The CDR3 covers 14 residues.

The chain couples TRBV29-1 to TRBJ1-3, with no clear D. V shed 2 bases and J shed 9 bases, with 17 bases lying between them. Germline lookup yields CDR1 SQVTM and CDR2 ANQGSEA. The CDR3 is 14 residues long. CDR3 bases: TGCAGCGTTGAAAGTCAGGTCCCAGCCGGCACCATATATTTT. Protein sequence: CSVESQVPAGTIYF.

CDR3 protein: CASSYSGLAGGGGEQFF. CDR3 DNA sequence: TGTGCCAGCAGTTACTCAGGACTAGCGGGAGGGGGGGGTGAGCAGTTCTTC. V is TRBV6-5 and J is TRBJ2-1, with 15 bases matching TRBD2. Looked up from germline, CDR1 is MNHEY and CDR2 is SVGAGI. V was pared by 0 bases and J by 9 bases, with 6 bases of the junction left unmatched. The CDR3 covers 17 residues.

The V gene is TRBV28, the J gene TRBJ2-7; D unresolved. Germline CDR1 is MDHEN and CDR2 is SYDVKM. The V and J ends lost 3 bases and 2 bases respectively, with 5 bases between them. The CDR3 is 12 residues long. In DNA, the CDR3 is TGTGCCAGCAGTTTTCATACCTACGAGCAGTACTTC. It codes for CASSFHTYEQYF.

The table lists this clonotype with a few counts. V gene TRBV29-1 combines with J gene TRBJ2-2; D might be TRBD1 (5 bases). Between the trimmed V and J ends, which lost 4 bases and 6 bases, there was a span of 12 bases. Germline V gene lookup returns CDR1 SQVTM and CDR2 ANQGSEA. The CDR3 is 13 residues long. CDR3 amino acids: CSVAQGIPGELFF. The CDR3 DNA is TGCAGCGTTGCTCAGGGAATCCCCGGGGAGCTGTTTTTT.

This CDR3 reads CASSLLATSVDTQYF. CDR3 in DNA: TGTGCCAGCAGCTTATTGGCTACCAGTGTCGATACGCAGTATTTT. The chain joins TRBV7-3 to TRBJ2-3; D unclear. The germline V gene encodes CDR1 SGHTA and CDR2 FQGTGA. Trimming pared 2 bases from V and 6 bases from J, leaving 15 bases between. The CDR3 runs 15 residues.

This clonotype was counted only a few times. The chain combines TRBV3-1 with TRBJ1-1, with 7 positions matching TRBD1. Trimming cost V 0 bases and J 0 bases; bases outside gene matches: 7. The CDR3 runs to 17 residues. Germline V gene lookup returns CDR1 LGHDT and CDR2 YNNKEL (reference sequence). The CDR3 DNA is TGTGCCAGCAGCCAAGAGGTTAGGGGGCGGTTGAACACTGAAGCTTTCTTT. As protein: CASSQEVRGRLNTEAFF.

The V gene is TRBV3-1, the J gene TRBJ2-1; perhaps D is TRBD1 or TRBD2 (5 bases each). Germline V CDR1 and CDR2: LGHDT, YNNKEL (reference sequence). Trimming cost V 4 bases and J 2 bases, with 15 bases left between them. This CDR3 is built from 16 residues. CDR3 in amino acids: CASSPSWGSAYNEQFF. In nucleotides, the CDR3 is TGTGCCAGCAGCCCAAGCTGGGGGAGCGCCTACAATGAGCAGTTCTTC.

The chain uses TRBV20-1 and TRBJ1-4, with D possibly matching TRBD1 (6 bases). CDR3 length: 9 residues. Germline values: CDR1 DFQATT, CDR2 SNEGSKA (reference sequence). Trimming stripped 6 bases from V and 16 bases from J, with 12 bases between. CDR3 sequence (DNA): TGCAGTGCCGGGGGCCCCCAGTTTTTT. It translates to CSAGGPQFF.

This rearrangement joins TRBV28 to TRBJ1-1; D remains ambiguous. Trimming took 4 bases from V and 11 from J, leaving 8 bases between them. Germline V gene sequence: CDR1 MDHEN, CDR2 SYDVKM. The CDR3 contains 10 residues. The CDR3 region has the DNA TGTGCCAGCAGTTCAGGCGTCGCTTTCTTT. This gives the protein CASSSGVAFF. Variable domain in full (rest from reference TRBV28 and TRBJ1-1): DVKVTQSSRYLVKRTGEKVFLECVQDMDHENMFWYRQDPGLGLRLIYFSYDVKMKEKGDIPEGYSVSREKKERFSLILESASTNQTSMYLCASSSGVAFFGQGTRLTVV.

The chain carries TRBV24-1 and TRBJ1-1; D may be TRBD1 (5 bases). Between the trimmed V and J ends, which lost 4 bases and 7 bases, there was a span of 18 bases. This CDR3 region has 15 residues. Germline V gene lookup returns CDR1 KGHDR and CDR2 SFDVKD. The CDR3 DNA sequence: TGTGCCACCAGTGACATACAGGTGGGCTACAGTGAAGCTTTCTTT. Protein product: CATSDIQVGYSEAFF.

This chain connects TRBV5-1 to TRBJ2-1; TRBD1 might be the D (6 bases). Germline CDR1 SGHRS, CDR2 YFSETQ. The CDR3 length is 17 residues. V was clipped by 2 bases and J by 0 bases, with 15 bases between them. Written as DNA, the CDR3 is TGCGCCAGCAGCTTCGCGACAGGCCAAAGCTCCTACAATGAGCAGTTCTTC. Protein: CASSFATGQSSYNEQFF.

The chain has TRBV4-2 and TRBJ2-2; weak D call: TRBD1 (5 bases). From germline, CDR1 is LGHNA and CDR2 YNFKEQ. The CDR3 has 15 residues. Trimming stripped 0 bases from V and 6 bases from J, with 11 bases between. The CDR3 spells CASSQDIGESGELFF. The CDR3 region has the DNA TGTGCCAGCAGCCAAGATATAGGGGAATCCGGGGAGCTGTTTTTT.

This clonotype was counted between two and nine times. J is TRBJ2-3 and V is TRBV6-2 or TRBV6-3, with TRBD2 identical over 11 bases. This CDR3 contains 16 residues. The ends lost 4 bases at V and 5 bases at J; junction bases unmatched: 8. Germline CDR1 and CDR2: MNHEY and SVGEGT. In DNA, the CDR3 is TGTGCCAGCAGTTTCCCGACTAGCGGGAACCTAGATACGCAGTATTTT. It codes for CASSFPTSGNLDTQYF.

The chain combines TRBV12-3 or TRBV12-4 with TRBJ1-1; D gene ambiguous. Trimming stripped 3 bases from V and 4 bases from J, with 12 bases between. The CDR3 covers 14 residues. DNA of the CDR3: TGTGCCAGCAGTTTTCAGACCGGCGGCACTGAAGCTTTCTTT. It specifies CASSFQTGGTEAFF.

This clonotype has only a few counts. The CDR3 DNA reads TGTGCCACAGGGCTGAACACTGAAGCTTTCTTT. Amino acid sequence: CATGLNTEAFF. The rearrangement links TRBV12-3 or TRBV12-4 to TRBJ1-1; D possibly corresponds to TRBD1 (5 bases). With 10 bases removed from V and 0 bases from J, the gap between germline ends came to 6 bases. This CDR3 contains 11 residues.

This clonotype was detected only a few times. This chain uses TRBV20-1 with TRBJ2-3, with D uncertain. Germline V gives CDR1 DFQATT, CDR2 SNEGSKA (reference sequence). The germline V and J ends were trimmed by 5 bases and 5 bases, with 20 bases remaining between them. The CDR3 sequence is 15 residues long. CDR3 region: CSAPSAVGYGDTQYF. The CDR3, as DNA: TGCAGTGCTCCATCGGCGGTGGGGTATGGAGATACGCAGTATTTT.

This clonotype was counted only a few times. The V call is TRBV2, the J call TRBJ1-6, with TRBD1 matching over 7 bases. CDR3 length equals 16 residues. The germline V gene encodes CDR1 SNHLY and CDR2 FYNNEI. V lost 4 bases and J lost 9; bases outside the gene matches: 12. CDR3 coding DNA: TGTGCCAGCAGTGCTGAGGATACAGGGGTTGGTTCACCCCTCCACTTT. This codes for CASSAEDTGVGSPLHF.

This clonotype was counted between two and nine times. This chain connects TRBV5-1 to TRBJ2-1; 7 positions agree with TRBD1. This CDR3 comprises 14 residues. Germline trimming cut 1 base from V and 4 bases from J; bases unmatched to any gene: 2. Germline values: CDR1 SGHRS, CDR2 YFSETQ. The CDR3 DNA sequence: TGCGCCAGCAGCTTGCGGGACAGATACAATGAGCAGTTCTTC. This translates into CASSLRDRYNEQFF.

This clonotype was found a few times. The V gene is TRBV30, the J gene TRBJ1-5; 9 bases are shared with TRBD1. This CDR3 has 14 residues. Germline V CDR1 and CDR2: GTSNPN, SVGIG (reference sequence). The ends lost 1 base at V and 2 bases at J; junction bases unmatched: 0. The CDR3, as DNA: TGTGCCTGGAGTGGACAGGGGGGCAATCAGCCCCAGCATTTT. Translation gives CAWSGQGGNQPQHF.

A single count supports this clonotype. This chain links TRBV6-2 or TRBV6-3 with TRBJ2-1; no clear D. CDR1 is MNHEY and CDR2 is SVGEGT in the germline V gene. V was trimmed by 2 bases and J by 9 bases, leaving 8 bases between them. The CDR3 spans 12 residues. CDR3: CASSYLGPEQFF. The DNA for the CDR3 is TGTGCCAGCAGTTACCTGGGTCCTGAGCAGTTCTTC.

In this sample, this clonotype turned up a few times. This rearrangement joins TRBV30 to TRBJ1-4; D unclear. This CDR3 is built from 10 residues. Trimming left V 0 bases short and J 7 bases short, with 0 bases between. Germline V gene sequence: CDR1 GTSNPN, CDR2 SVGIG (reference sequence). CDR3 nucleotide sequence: TGTGCCTGGAGTGTTGAAAAACTGTTTTTT. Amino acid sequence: CAWSVEKLFF.

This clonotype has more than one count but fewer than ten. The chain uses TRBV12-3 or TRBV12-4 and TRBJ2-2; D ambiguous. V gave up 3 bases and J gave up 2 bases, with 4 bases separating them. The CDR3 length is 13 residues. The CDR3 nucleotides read TGTGCCAGCAGTTTCCCAAACACCGGGGAGCTGTTTTTT. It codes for CASSFPNTGELFF.

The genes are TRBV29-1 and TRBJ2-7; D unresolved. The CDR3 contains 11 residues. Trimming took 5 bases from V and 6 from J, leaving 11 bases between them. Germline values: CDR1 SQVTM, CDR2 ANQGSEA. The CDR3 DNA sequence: TGCAGCGTTCAATACTACGTCGAGCAGTACTTC. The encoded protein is CSVQYYVEQYF.

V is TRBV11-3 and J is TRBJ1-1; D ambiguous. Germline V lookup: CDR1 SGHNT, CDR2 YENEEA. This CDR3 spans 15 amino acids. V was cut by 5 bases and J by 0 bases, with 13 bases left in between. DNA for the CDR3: TGTGCCAGCAGCATTTCATCAGGATTGAACACTGAAGCTTTCTTT. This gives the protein CASSISSGLNTEAFF.